This entry concerns a single T cell receptor beta chain. No cognate antigen has been identified for it. Base qualities are not recorded, but no much larger clone differs from it by a single base. The data derive from a study of blood T cell repertoires in COVID-19 (dated by TCRdb to between 2020 and 2021). Background on the whole study: Samples covering the acute and convalescent phases of COVID-19 were provided by collaborators in the United States, Italy and Spain. The material from the prospective study consisted of cDNA or gDNA derived from T cells, B-cell-depleted T cells, or PBMCs. Deeply sampled blood TCRbeta repertoires from subjects exposed to, actively infected with, or recovered from COVID-19 were included in the dataset. The sample metadata nearly always contained a de-identified subject ID, COVID-19 status, age in years and sex. The samples were drawn from the first 160 participants of the ongoing ImmuneRACE study and from 1,254 subjects provided by 6 global collaborators. HLA class I and class II types, where available, came from metadata supplied by the sample provider rather than from assay-based typing. A freely available public database, intended as a resource for researchers studying the immune response to SARS-CoV-2, is where the repertoires were released. General findings and caveats noted by the study authors: Clinical and demographic metadata were provided uncurated, with the amount varying by source and participant.

Inclusive of the bounding cysteine and phenylalanine, the CDR3 is 14 residues long. The retained sequence is limited to the CDR3, 42 bases, with the frame set at the first base. The CDR1 and CDR2 encoded by the germline V gene are KGHDR and SFDVKD. V and J lose 4 bases and 8 bases, and a span of 14 bases separates them. TCRbeta CDR3 regions were amplified from genomic DNA using the immunoSEQ Assay, a bias-controlled multiplex PCR. The authors' analysis ran thus. The number of nucleated cells in each sample was estimated from the amplification of reference gene primers within the assay. Sequence reads were collapsed and filtered to measure the absolute abundance of every unique TCRbeta CDR3 rearrangement. For each sample, productive Simpson clonality was calculated as the square root of Simpson's diversity index over productive rearrangements. The table comes from immuneACCESS by way of TCRdb, which keeps in-frame sequences with V and J called. Part of the clones is missing from these tables; in studies checked, under half for an unresolved V gene and the rest for unknown reasons. V, J and clone size were drawn from that table, and D and trimming were deduced from the DNA. The sample table holds approximately 150,000 clones, of which approximately 84% were seen once. The ten biggest clones cover approximately 11% of the sample.

Whole blood was collected in K2EDTA tubes by collaborating institutions according to the institutions' own protocols. Collaborator samples were shipped for TCRbeta analysis as frozen whole blood, isolated PBMCs, or DNA extracted from either sample type. The sample comprised peripheral blood. This chain joins TRBV24-1 to TRBJ2-1, with TRBD2 perhaps the D gene, on 6 matching bases. The source is a man between 65 and 80 years old with active or convalescent COVID-19. The sequenced DNA: TGTGCCACCAGTGACCCTCGGACTACGGATGAGCAGTTCTTC. The encoded protein is CATSDPRTTDEQFF.